The 27 T cell receptor beta chains reported below all come from one sample, sequenced in a study of tissue T cells after allogeneic stem cell transplantation. Method: immunoSEQ multiplex PCR; TCRdb's copy keeps in-frame clones and lacks some. The table shows some 48,000 clones, with 73% occurring only once. Sample: sorted cells pooled from one or two spleens. These receptor sequences come from a pool of C57BL/6 mice in good health.

As to this clone: Gene names denote mouse genes. The read gets to within 1 residue of the CDR3 end, and the germline J gene fills in the rest. The J gene is TRBJ2-7, the V gene TRBV3; possibly TRBD1 for D (5 bases). Germline V CDR1 and CDR2: SNHLY, FYNGKV (reference sequence). The CDR3 sequence is 14 residues long. The V and J ends lost 4 bases and 0 bases respectively, with 10 bases between them. The chain's CDR3 is CASSSTGFSYEQYF. CDR3 DNA, as far as it was read: TGTGCCAGCAGCTCTACAGGATTCTCCTATGAACAGTAC.

Comment on this clone: Genes and germline are mouse. The read halts 1 residue ahead of the CDR3 end, with the missing end drawn from the germline J gene. This chain connects TRBV4 to TRBJ2-4, with D maybe TRBD1 (6 bases). V dropped 4 bases and J dropped 0 bases, with 11 bases sitting between them. This CDR3 spans 15 amino acids. Germline CDR1 reads LGHDT; CDR2 reads YNNKQL (reference sequence). The DNA read from the CDR3 is TGTGCCAGCAGCTCTACAGGGTGGAGTCAAAACACCTTGTAC. Translated: CASSSTGWSQNTLY. The entire CDR3 is CASSSTGWSQNTLYF.

Comment on this clone: Mouse names are used for the genes. The CDR3 reads CASSHPGGGNEQYF. Partial CDR3 DNA: TGTGCCAGCAGCCACCCTGGGGGCGGAAATGAACAGTAC. J is TRBJ2-7 and V is TRBV5; D might be TRBD2 (7 bases). Read sequence stops 1 residue before the CDR3 end, and the germline J gene provides the missing end. CDR3 length equals 14 residues. Germline V lookup: CDR1 LGHNA, CDR2 YNLKQL (reference sequence). With 3 bases removed from V and 5 bases from J, the gap between germline ends came to 14 bases.

In the case of this clone: Germline and genes here are mouse. The read halts 1 residue ahead of the CDR3 end, with the missing end drawn from the germline J gene. This chain connects TRBV12-2 to TRBJ2-2; 10 bases map to TRBD2. J gave up 2 bases and V 2 bases, and 4 bases lay outside the gene matches. The CDR3 contains 16 residues. CDR1 is SGHLS and CDR2 is HYDKME in the germline V gene. CDR3 sequence reads: CASSRLGGDNTGQLYF. The covered CDR3 bases are TGTGCCAGCTCTCGACTGGGGGGTGATAACACCGGGCAGCTCTAC.

Worth noting for this clone: These gene names are mouse names. The CDR3 sequence: CASSFGTNAETLYF. The covered CDR3 bases are TGTGCAAGCAGCTTCGGGACAAATGCAGAAACGCTGTAT. V is TRBV16 and J is TRBJ2-3; TRBD1 is a possible D gene (6 bases). Read sequence stops 1 residue before the CDR3 end, and the germline J gene provides the missing end. V was shortened by 3 bases and J by 2 bases, with 9 bases between the two germline ends. This CDR3 region has 14 residues. Germline CDR1 SGHSA, CDR2 FRNQAP.

Of note for this clone: Genes here carry mouse names. The sequenced fragment ends 1 residue before the CDR3 boundary, so the rest is inferred from the germline J gene. The chain carries TRBV19 and TRBJ2-1; 9 bases are a match to TRBD1. Losses at the gene ends were 4 bases for V and 7 bases for J; bases not matched to a gene: 3. This CDR3 comprises 13 residues. Germline V gene sequence: CDR1 FNHDT, CDR2 SITEND (reference sequence). The part of the CDR3 DNA that was read is TGTGCCAGCAGTCGGACAGGGGTGGCTGAGCAGTTC. Protein product: CASSRTGVAEQF. The full CDR3 protein reads CASSRTGVAEQFF.

As to this clone: Mouse gene names and germline throughout. The sequenced fragment ends 1 residue before the CDR3 boundary, so the rest is inferred from the germline J gene. The chain employs TRBV12-2 and TRBJ1-2; a possible D gene is TRBD1 (6 bases). Germline V gives CDR1 SGHLS, CDR2 HYDKME. V lost 2 bases and J lost 0, with 9 bases in between. The length of the CDR3 is 14 residues. CDR3 DNA, as far as it was read: TGTGCCAGCTCTCCGGGACAACCAAACTCCGACTACACC. It specifies CASSPGQPNSDYT. The full-length CDR3 reads as CASSPGQPNSDYTF.

Remarks on this clone: The listed genes are named as in mouse. The CDR3 extends 1 residue past the end of the read, so its final part is completed from the germline J gene. V gene TRBV17 combines with J gene TRBJ2-7; 7 bases map to TRBD2. CDR1 MNHDT and CDR2 YYDKIL come from the germline V gene. With 3 bases clipped from V and 3 bases from J, the junction kept 2 bases outside the gene matches. This CDR3 is built from 13 residues. The CDR3 here is CASSSLGVYEQYF. CDR3 bases read: TGTGCTAGCAGTAGCCTGGGGGTCTATGAACAGTAC.

Comments on this clone: The genes are named according to mouse. The read finishes 1 residue shy of the CDR3 end, and the germline J gene is used to complete it. V usage is TRBV26 and J usage is TRBJ2-7; tentative D call: TRBD2 (5 bases). The CDR3 covers 13 residues. The V end lost 0 bases, the J end lost 7 bases, and 10 bases lay between the germline ends. CDR1 KGHPV and CDR2 FQNQEV come from the germline V gene (reference sequence). The CDR3 sequence is CASSLSAWEEQYF. CDR3 DNA (partial): TGTGCCAGCAGTCTGTCGGCCTGGGAGGAACAGTAC.

As regards this clone: Gene names are mouse gene names. The read ends 1 residue early relative to the CDR3; the germline J gene fills the gap. The J gene is TRBJ1-3, the V gene TRBV13-1; D gene uncertain. Deletions cut 4 bases from V and 0 bases from J, with 11 bases between. Per the germline V gene, CDR1 is NSHNY and CDR2 is SYGAGN. This CDR3 has 15 amino acids. CDR3 residues: CASSPPDNSGNTLYF. Incomplete CDR3 DNA: TGTGCCAGCAGTCCCCCCGACAATTCTGGAAATACGCTCTAT.

As for this clone: Germline and genes here are mouse. Sequencing ends 1 residue short of the CDR3 end; the germline J gene provides the rest. The chain carries TRBV13-2 and TRBJ2-1; 9 bases are shared with TRBD2. The J segment lost 7 bases and the V segment lost 2 bases, leaving 4 bases of the junction unmatched. CDR3 length: 14 residues. Looked up from germline, CDR1 is NNHNN and CDR2 is SYGAGS (reference sequence). The DNA read from the CDR3 is TGTGCCAGCGGTGAAAACTGGGGGGACGCTGAGCAGTTC. Translating it yields CASGENWGDAEQF. From start to end, the CDR3 is CASGENWGDAEQFF.

Details on this clone: Gene labels here are mouse ones. The read is 1 residue too short to cover the CDR3 end, so that end is filled in from the germline J gene. This chain joins TRBV12-2 and TRBJ2-5, with D perhaps TRBD2 (6 bases). The germline CDR1 and CDR2 sequences are SGHLS and HYDKME. Trimming stripped 0 bases from V and 6 bases from J, with 12 bases between. This CDR3 region has 14 residues. The sequenced part of the CDR3 DNA is TGTGCCAGCTCTCTCTCCTGGGGAGAGGACACCCAGTAC. As protein: CASSLSWGEDTQY. The CDR3 in its entirety is CASSLSWGEDTQYF.

Regarding this clone: Germline and genes here are mouse. Incomplete CDR3 DNA: TGTGGTGCTAGGGACAGTAGTGCAGAAACGCTGTAT. Encoded protein: CGARDSSAETLY. Given in full, the CDR3 is CGARDSSAETLYF. This rearrangement joins TRBV20 to TRBJ2-3; D unclear. The read halts 1 residue ahead of the CDR3 end, with the missing end drawn from the germline J gene. The CDR3 loop spans 13 amino acids. Trimming cost V 0 bases and J 0 bases, with 4 bases left between them. The germline V gene encodes CDR1 GFQATS and CDR2 STVNSAI.

For this clone: Germline and genes here are mouse. The sequence runs out 1 residue before the end of the CDR3; the remainder is reconstructed from the germline J gene. V usage is TRBV1 and J usage is TRBJ1-1, with 8 bases aligning to TRBD1. The CDR3 length is 15 residues. The J segment lost 2 bases and the V segment lost 0 bases, leaving 2 bases of the junction unmatched. Germline loops: CDR1 NSQYPW, CDR2 LRSPGD (reference sequence). The CDR3 sequence: CTCSADGTGNTEVFF. The sequenced part of the CDR3 DNA is TGCACCTGCAGTGCAGATGGGACAGGTAACACAGAAGTCTTC.

This clone was found once. Mouse names are used for the genes. The observed sequence ends 1 residue before the CDR3 terminus, with the missing tail filled in from the germline J gene. The chain employs TRBV5 and TRBJ2-7; the D is unclear. The CDR3 runs 14 residues. V dropped 1 base and J dropped 0 bases, with 7 bases sitting between them. The germline gives CDR1 LGHNA, CDR2 YNLKQL (reference sequence). The CDR3 sequence: CASSQGGSSYEQYF. The sequenced CDR3 bases are TGTGCCAGCAGCCAAGGGGGAAGCTCCTATGAACAGTAC.

As regards this clone: The gene names here belong to mouse. The CDR3 end falls 1 residue outside the read, so it is completed with the germline J gene. The chain employs TRBV3 and TRBJ2-7; TRBD2 agrees at 12 bases. The junction had 2 bases not matched to a gene; V was cut back by 5 bases and J by 3 bases. CDR1 is SNHLY and CDR2 is FYNGKV in the germline V gene (reference sequence). The CDR3 sequence is 14 residues long. The covered CDR3 bases are TGTGCCAGCAGCCGGACTGGGGGGGACTATGAACAGTAC. This codes for CASSRTGGDYEQY. The CDR3 as a whole reads CASSRTGGDYEQYF.

In regard to this clone: Gene names denote mouse genes. The CDR3 extends 1 residue past the end of the read, so its final part is completed from the germline J gene. The V and J genes are TRBV13-1 and TRBJ1-3, with D possibly matching TRBD1 (6 bases). The CDR3 sequence is 15 residues long. With 2 bases removed from V and 0 bases from J, the gap between germline ends came to 9 bases. Germline lookup yields CDR1 NSHNY and CDR2 SYGAGN. The CDR3 here is CASSEGQNSGNTLYF. The covered CDR3 bases are TGTGCCAGCAGTGAAGGACAGAATTCTGGAAATACGCTCTAT.

Concerning this clone itself: Genes here carry mouse names. The read is 1 residue too short to cover the CDR3 end, so that end is filled in from the germline J gene. The chain carries TRBV16 and TRBJ1-1, with D hard to call. Germline V gives CDR1 SGHSA, CDR2 FRNQAP. V was pared by 1 base and J by 4 bases, with 10 bases between. CDR3 length: 14 residues. CDR3 DNA (partial): TGTGCAAGCAGCTTAGTAGGACGGGGCACAGAAGTCTTC. Amino acids: CASSLVGRGTEVF. The whole CDR3 protein is CASSLVGRGTEVFF.

Concerning this clone itself: Mouse gene names and germline throughout. Read data end 1 residue before the CDR3 end; the end is taken from the germline J gene. V gene TRBV31 combines with J gene TRBJ2-7, with 10 bases that match TRBD2. The CDR3 is made up of 15 amino acids. After removal of 2 bases from V and 3 bases from J, the junction contained 7 bases not matched to a gene. CDR1 is GKSSPN and CDR2 is SITVG in the germline V gene. CDR3 amino acids: CAWSSRGLGVYEQYF. CDR3 DNA (partial): TGTGCCTGGAGTTCCCGAGGACTGGGGGTCTATGAACAGTAC.

Regarding this clone: Gene names and germline refer to mouse. The read stops 1 residue short of the end of the CDR3; the missing end is completed from the germline J gene. The chain uses TRBV5 and TRBJ2-4, with D perhaps matching TRBD1 (6 bases). This CDR3 comprises 15 residues. The V and J ends lost 4 bases and 1 base respectively, with 12 bases between them. Germline CDR1 reads LGHNA; CDR2 reads YNLKQL (reference sequence). Incomplete CDR3 DNA: TGTGCCAGCAGCCCCTTACAGGGTGGTCAAAACACCTTGTAC. It translates to CASSPLQGGQNTLY. The whole CDR3 region reads CASSPLQGGQNTLYF.

This clone was detected a few times. Any gene name here is a mouse gene name. The CDR3 end lies 1 residue beyond the end of the read and is filled in from the germline J gene. This chain uses TRBV31 with TRBJ2-1, with 8 bases fitting TRBD2. Germline CDR1 GKSSPN, CDR2 SITVG. With 3 bases clipped from V and 2 bases from J, the junction kept 0 bases outside the gene matches. CDR3 length: 13 amino acids. This CDR3 reads CAWRLGDYAEQFF. CDR3 bases read: TGTGCCTGGAGACTGGGGGACTATGCTGAGCAGTTC.

This clone is a singleton in its sample. The genes are named according to mouse. The CDR3 goes on 1 residue after the read ends, and that part is filled in from the germline J gene. The chain recombines TRBV3 with TRBJ1-2; 9 bases match TRBD1. The germline V gene encodes CDR1 SNHLY and CDR2 FYNGKV (reference sequence). V shed 3 bases and J 1 base; nucleotides not matched to a gene: 0. This CDR3 contains 14 residues. The CDR3 spells CASSLTGGNSDYTF. CDR3 DNA, as far as it was read: TGTGCCAGCAGCTTGACAGGGGGAAACTCCGACTACACC.

For this clone: All gene names here are mouse names. With the read ending 1 residue before the CDR3 end, the germline J gene is used to fill in that end. The rearrangement joins TRBV2 to TRBJ1-2; the D is unclear. The CDR3 runs to 11 residues. V was clipped by 4 bases and J by 0 bases, with 0 bases between them. From germline, CDR1 is LGHNA and CDR2 YSYQKL. CDR3 residues: CASSPNSDYTF. The part of the CDR3 DNA that was read is TGTGCCAGCAGCCCAAACTCCGACTACACC.

Turning to this clone: Each gene name is a mouse one. Read coverage stops 1 residue before the CDR3 terminus; the germline J gene supplies the remainder. Different DNA sequences within this sample yield the same CDR3. V and J are TRBV3 and TRBJ2-7, with 11 bases lining up with TRBD2. The CDR3 totals 15 residues. Unmatched junction bases numbered 4, after V lost 5 bases and J lost 1 base. The germline gives CDR1 SNHLY, CDR2 FYNGKV (reference sequence). Incomplete CDR3 DNA: TGTGCCAGCAGCCCAGACTGGGGGGGATCCTATGAACAGTAC. As protein: CASSPDWGGSYEQY. From start to end, the CDR3 is CASSPDWGGSYEQYF.

This clone has a handful of counts. Here the gene names and germline are mouse. Read coverage stops 1 residue before the CDR3 terminus; the germline J gene supplies the remainder. The chain carries TRBV13-1 and TRBJ1-4, with D unresolved. Germline V gene data show CDR1 as NSHNY and CDR2 as SYGAGN. The CDR3 spans 13 residues. The germline V and J ends were trimmed by 2 bases and 6 bases, with 8 bases remaining between them. The CDR3 loop reads CASSEAGDERLFF. The part of the CDR3 DNA that was read is TGTGCCAGCAGTGAGGCAGGCGACGAAAGATTATTT.

On this clone: The gene names here belong to mouse. The DNA ends 1 residue before the CDR3 does, and the rest of the CDR3 is filled in from the germline J gene. V usage is TRBV13-2 and J usage is TRBJ2-2, with a weak D call TRBD2 (5 bases). The CDR3 extends over 14 amino acids. V was cut by 3 bases and J by 0 bases, with 6 bases left in between. The V gene's germline CDR1 is NNHNN and CDR2 SYGAGS (reference sequence). The part of the CDR3 DNA that was read is TGTGCCAGCGGTGCTGGGACAAACACCGGGCAGCTCTAC. It is translated as CASGAGTNTGQLY. The full CDR3 protein is CASGAGTNTGQLYF.

In regard to this clone: Gene labels here are mouse ones. The read comes to an end 1 residue before the CDR3 does, leaving the germline J gene to fill in the end. V and J are TRBV13-2 and TRBJ1-3; a possible D gene is TRBD1 (5 bases). V dropped 10 bases and J dropped 0 bases, with 8 bases sitting between them. This CDR3 region has 12 residues. The germline V gene encodes CDR1 NNHNN and CDR2 SYGAGS (reference sequence). The CDR3 loop reads CAHGGSGNTLYF. CDR3 DNA (partial): TGTGCCCATGGGGGTTCTGGAAATACGCTCTAT.